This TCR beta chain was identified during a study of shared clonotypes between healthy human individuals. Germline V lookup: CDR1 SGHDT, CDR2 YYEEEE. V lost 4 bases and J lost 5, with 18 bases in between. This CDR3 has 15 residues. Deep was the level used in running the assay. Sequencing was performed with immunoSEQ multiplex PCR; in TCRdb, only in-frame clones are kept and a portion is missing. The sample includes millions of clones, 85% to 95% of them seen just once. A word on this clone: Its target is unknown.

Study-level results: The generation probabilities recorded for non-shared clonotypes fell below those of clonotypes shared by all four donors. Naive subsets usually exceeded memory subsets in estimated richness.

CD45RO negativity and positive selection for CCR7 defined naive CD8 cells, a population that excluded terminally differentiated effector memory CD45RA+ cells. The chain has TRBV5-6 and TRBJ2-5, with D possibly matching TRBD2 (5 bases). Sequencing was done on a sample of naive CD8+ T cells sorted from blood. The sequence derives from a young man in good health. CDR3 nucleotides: TGTGCCAGCAGCCGGAGCGTTGAGGGAGTGGAGACCCAGTACTTC. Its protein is CASSRSVEGVETQYF.